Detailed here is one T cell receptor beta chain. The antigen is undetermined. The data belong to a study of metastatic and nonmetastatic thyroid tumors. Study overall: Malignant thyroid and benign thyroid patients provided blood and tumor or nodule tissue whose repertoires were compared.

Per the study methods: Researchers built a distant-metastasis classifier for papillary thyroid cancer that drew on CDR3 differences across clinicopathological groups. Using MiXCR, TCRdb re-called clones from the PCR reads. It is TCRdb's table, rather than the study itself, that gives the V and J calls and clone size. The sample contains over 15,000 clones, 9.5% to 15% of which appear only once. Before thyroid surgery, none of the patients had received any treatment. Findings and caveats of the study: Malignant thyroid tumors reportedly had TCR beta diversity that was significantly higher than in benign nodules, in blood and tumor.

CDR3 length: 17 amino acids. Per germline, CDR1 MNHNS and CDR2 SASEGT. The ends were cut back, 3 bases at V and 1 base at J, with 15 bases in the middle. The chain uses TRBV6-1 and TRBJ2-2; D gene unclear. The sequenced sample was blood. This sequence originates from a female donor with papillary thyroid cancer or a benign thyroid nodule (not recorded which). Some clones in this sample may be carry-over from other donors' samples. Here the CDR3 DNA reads TGTGCCAGCAGTGACTCGGGCAGGTCTGAGAACACCGGGGAGCTGTTTTTT. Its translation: CASSDSGRSENTGELFF.